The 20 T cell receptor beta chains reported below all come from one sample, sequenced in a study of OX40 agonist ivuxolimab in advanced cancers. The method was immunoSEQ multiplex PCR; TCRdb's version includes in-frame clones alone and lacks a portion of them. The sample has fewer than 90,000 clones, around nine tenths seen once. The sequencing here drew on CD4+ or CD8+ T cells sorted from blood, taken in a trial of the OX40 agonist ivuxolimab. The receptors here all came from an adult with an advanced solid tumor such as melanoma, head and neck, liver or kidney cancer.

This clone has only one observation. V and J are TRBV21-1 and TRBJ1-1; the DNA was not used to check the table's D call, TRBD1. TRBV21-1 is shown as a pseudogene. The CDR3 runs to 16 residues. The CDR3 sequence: CASSTGSDRGDAEAFF. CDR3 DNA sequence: TGTGCCAGCAGCACAGGTTCGGACAGGGGAGACGCTGAAGCTTTCTTT.

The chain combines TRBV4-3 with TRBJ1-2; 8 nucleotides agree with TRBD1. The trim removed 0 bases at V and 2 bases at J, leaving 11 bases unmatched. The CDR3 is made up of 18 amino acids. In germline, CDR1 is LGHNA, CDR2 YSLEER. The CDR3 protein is CASSQDRQGAHKNYGYTF. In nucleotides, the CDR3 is TGCGCCAGCAGCCAAGATCGGCAGGGGGCGCATAAGAACTATGGCTACACCTTC.

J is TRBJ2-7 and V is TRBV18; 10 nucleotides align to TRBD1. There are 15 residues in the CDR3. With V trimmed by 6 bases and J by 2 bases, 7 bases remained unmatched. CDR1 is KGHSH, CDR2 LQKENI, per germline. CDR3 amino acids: CASSQAGTGAYEQYV. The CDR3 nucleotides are TGTGCCAGCTCGCAAGCCGGGACAGGGGCCTACGAGCAGTACGTC.

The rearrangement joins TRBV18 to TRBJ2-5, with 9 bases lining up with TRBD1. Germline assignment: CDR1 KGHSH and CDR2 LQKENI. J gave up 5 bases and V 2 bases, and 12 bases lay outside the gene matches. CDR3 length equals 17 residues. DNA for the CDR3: TGTGCCAGCTCACCAGGAGGGTACAGGGGGCGCCCGGAGACCCAGTACTTC. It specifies CASSPGGYRGRPETQYF.

The CDR3 spells CASSQGYSNQPQHF. The CDR3 region has the DNA TGTGCCAGCAGCCAGGGGTATAGCAATCAGCCCCAGCATTTT. The V gene is TRBV7-6, the J gene TRBJ1-5, with D possibly being TRBD1 (6 bases). The V end was cut by 5 bases, the J end by 0 bases, with 8 bases between. CDR3 length equals 14 residues. Germline V gives CDR1 SGHVS, CDR2 FNYEAQ.

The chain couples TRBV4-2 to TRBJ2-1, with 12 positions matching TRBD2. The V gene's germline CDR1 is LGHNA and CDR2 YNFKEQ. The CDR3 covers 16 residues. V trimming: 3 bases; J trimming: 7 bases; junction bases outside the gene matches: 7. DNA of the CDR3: TGTGCCAGCAGCCACTCCGGGACTAGCGGGTCGAATGAGCAGTTCTTC. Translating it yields CASSHSGTSGSNEQFF.

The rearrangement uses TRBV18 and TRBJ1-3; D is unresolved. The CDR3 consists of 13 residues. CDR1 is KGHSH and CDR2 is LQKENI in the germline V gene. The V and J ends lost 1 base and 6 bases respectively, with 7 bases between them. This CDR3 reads CASSPRDLNTIYF. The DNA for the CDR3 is TGTGCCAGCTCACCACGAGACCTAAACACCATATATTTT.

The CDR3 sequence: CASSLLQVFNTGELFF. CDR3 DNA sequence: TGCGCCAGCAGCTTGTTACAGGTTTTCAACACCGGGGAGCTGTTTTTT. V is TRBV5-1 and J is TRBJ2-2, with D maybe TRBD1 (5 bases). V lost 1 base and J 2 bases, leaving 12 bases between the germline ends. CDR3 length equals 16 residues. Germline V lookup: CDR1 SGHRS, CDR2 YFSETQ. Variable domain in full (rest from reference TRBV5-1 and TRBJ2-2): KAGVTQTPRYLIKTRGQQVTLSCSPISGHRSVSWYQQTPGQGLQFLFEYFSETQRNKGNFPGRFSGRQFSNSRSEMNVSTLELGDSALYLCASSLLQVFNTGELFFGEGSRLTVL.

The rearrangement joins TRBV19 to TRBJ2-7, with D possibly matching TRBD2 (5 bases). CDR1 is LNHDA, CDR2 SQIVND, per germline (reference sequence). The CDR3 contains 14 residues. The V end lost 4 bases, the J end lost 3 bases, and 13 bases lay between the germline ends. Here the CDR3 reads CASSKSHGVYEQYV. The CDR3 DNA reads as TGTGCCAGTAGTAAGAGCCACGGGGTCTACGAGCAGTACGTC.

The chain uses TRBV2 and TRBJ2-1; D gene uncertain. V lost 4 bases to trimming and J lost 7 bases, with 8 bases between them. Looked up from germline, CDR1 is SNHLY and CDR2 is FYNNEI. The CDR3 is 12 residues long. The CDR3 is CASSGVWNEQFF. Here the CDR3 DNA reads TGTGCCAGCAGTGGGGTCTGGAATGAGCAGTTCTTC. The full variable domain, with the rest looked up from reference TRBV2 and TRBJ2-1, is EPEVTQTPSHQVTQMGQEVILRCVPISNHLYFYWYRQILGQKVEFLVSFYNNEISEKSEIFDDQFSVERPDGSNFTLKIRSTKLEDSAMYFCASSGVWNEQFFGPGTRLTVL.

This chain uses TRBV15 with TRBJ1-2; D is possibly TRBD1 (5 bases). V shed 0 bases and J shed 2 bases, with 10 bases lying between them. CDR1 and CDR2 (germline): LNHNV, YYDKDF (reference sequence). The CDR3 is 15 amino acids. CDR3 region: CATSRDAGGNYGYTF. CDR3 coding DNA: TGTGCCACCAGCAGAGATGCTGGGGGAAACTATGGCTACACCTTC.

CDR3 protein: CASSSNYGGGSYTF. The CDR3 DNA reads as TGTGCCAGCAGCTCAAACTACGGAGGTGGTAGCTACACCTTC. The chain couples TRBV7-3 to TRBJ1-2; D ambiguous. Trimming took 4 bases from V and 9 from J, leaving 18 bases between them. The CDR3 covers 14 residues. Germline loops: CDR1 SGHTA, CDR2 FQGTGA.

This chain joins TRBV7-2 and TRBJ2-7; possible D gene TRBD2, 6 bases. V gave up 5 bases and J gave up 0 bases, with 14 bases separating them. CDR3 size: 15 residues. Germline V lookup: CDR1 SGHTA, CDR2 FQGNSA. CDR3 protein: CASSHSGGDSYEQYF. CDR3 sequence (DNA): TGTGCCAGCAGCCACTCTGGCGGGGACTCCTACGAGCAGTACTTC.

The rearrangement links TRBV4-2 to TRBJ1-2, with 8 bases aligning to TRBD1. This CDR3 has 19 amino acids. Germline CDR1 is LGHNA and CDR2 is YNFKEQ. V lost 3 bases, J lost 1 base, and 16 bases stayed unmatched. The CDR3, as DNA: TGTGCCAGCAGCCAGGAGCTCTGGACAGGGAACTCTTTTAACTATGGCTACACCTTC. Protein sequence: CASSQELWTGNSFNYGYTF.

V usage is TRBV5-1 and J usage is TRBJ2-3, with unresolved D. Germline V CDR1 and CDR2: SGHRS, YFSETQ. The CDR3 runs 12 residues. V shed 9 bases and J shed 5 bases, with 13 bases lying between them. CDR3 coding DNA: TGCGCCACATTATATCTTGTAGATACGCAGTATTTT. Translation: CATLYLVDTQYF. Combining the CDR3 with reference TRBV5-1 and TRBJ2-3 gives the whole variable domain KAGVTQTPRYLIKTRGQQVTLSCSPISGHRSVSWYQQTPGQGLQFLFEYFSETQRNKGNFPGRFSGRQFSNSRSEMNVSTLELGDSALYLCATLYLVDTQYFGPGTRLTVL.

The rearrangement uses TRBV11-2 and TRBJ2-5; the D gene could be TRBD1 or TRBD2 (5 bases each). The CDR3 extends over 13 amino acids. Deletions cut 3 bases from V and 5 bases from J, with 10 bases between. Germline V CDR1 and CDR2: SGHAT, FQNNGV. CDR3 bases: TGTGCCAGCAGCTTTAGCAGGGACGAGACCCAGTACTTC. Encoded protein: CASSFSRDETQYF.

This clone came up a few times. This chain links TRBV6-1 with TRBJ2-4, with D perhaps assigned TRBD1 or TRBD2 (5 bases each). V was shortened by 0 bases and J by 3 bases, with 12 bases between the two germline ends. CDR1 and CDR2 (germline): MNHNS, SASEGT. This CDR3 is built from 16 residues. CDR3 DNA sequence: TGTGCCAGCAGTGAAGCGTTGGGGGTGGGCAAAAACATTCAGTACTTC. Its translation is CASSEALGVGKNIQYF.

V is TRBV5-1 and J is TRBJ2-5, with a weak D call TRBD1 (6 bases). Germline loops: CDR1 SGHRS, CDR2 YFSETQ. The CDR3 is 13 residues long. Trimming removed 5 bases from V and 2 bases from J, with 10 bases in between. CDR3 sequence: CASRVRGQETQYF. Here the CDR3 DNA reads TGCGCCAGCAGGGTGAGGGGGCAAGAGACCCAGTACTTC. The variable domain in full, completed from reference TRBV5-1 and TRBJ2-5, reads KAGVTQTPRYLIKTRGQQVTLSCSPISGHRSVSWYQQTPGQGLQFLFEYFSETQRNKGNFPGRFSGRQFSNSRSEMNVSTLELGDSALYLCASRVRGQETQYFGPGTRLLVL.

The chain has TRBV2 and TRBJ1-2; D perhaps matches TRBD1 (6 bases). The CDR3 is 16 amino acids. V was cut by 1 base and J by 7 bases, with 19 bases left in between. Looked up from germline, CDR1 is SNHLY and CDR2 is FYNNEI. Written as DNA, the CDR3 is TGTGCCAGCAGTGAAGGATGGACGGGGGGGGCCGGTGGCTACACCTTC. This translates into CASSEGWTGGAGGYTF.

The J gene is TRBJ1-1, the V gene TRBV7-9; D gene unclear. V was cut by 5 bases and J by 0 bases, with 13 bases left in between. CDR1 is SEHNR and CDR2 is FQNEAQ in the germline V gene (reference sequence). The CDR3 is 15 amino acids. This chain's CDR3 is CASSGRTELNTEAFF. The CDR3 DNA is TGTGCCAGCAGCGGCCGGACGGAACTGAACACTGAAGCTTTCTTT.